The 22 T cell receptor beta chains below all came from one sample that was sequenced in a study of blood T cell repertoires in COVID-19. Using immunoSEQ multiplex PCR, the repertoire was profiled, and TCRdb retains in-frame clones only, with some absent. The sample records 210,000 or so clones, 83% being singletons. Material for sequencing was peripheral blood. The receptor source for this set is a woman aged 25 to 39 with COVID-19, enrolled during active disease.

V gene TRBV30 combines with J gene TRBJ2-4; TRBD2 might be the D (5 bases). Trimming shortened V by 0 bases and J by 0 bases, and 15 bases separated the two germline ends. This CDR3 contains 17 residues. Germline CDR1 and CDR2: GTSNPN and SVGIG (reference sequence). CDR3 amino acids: CAWSVGRLTGAKNIQYF. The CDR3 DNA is TGTGCCTGGAGTGTAGGGAGACTTACTGGAGCCAAAAACATTCAGTACTTC.

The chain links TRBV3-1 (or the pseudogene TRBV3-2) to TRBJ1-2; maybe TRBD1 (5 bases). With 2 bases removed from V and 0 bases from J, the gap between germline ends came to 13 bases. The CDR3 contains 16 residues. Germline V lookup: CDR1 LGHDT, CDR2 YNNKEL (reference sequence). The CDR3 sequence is CASSQRGADSNYGYTF. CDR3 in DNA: TGTGCCAGCAGCCAACGCGGGGCAGATTCTAACTATGGCTACACCTTC.

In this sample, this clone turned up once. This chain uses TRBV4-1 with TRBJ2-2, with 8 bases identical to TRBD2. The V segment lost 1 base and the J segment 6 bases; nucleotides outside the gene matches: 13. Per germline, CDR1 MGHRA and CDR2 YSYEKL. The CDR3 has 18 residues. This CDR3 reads CASSQAGGLGVGSGELFF. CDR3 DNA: TGCGCCAGCAGCCAAGCGGGGGGGCTAGGGGTCGGCTCCGGGGAGCTGTTTTTT.

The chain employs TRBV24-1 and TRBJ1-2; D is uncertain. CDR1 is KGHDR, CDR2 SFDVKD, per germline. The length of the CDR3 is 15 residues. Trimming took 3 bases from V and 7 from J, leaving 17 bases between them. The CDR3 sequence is CATSDGGRGEGGYTF. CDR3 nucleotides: TGTGCCACCAGTGATGGAGGACGGGGAGAGGGTGGCTACACCTTC.

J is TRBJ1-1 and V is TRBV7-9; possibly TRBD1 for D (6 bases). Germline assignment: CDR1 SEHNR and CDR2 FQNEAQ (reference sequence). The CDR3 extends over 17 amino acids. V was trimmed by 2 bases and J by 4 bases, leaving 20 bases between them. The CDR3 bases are TGTGCCAGCAGCTTACGGGGGGGCGCAGGGGACGGCACTGAAGCTTTCTTT. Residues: CASSLRGGAGDGTEAFF.

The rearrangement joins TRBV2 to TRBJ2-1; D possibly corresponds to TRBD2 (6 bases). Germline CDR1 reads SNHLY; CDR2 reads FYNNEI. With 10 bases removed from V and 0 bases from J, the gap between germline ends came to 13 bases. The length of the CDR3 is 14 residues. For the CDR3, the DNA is TGTGCCACTCTGGGACTCAGCTCCTACAATGAGCAGTTCTTC. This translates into CATLGLSSYNEQFF.

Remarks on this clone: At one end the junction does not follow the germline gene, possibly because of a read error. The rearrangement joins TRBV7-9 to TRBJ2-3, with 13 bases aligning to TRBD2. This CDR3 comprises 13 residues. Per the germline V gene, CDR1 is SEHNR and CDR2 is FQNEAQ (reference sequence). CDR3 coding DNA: TGTGCCAGCAGCCCTCTGGGACTAGCGGGACCGAATTTT. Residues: CASSPLGLAGPNF. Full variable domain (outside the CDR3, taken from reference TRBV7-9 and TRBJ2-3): DTGVSQNPRHKITKRGQNVTFRCDPISEHNRLYWYRQTLGQGPEFLTYFQNEAQLEKSRLLSDRFSAERPKGSFSTLEIQRTEQGDSAMYLCASSPLGLAGPNFGPGTRLTVL.

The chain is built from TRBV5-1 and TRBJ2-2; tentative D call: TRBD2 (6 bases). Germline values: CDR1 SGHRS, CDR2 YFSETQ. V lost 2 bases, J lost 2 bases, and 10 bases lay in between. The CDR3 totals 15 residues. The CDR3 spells CASSFGGSNTGELFF. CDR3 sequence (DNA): TGCGCCAGCAGCTTCGGGGGTTCTAACACCGGGGAGCTGTTTTTT.

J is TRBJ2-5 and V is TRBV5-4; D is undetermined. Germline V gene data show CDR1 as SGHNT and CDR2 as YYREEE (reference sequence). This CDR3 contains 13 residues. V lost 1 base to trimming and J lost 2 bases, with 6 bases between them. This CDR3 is CASSLNPQETQYF. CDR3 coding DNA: TGTGCCAGCAGCTTGAATCCTCAAGAGACCCAGTACTTC.

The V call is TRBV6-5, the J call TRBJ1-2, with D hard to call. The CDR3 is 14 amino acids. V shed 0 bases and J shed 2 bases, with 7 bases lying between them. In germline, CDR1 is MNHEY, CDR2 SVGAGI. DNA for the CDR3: TGTGCCAGCAGTTACTCGACACAGAACTATGGCTACACCTTC. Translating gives CASSYSTQNYGYTF.

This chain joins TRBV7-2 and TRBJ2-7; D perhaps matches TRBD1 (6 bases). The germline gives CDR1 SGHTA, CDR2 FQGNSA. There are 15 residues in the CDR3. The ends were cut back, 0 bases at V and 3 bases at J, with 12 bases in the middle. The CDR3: CASSLALGQFYEQYF. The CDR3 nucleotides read TGTGCCAGCAGCTTAGCGCTAGGACAGTTCTACGAGCAGTACTTC.

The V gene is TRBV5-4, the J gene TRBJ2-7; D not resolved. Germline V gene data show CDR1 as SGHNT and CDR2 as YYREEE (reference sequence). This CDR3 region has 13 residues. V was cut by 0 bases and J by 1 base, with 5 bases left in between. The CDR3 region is CASSLDGSYEQYF. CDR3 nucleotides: TGTGCCAGCAGCTTGGACGGGTCCTACGAGCAGTACTTC.

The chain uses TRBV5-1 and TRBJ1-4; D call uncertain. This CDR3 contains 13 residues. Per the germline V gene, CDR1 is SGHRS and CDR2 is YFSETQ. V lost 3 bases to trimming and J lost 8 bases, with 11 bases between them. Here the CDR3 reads CASSSGLGEKLFF. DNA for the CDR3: TGCGCCAGCAGCTCGGGGTTAGGGGAAAAACTGTTTTTT. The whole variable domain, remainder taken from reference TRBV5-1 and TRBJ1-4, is KAGVTQTPRYLIKTRGQQVTLSCSPISGHRSVSWYQQTPGQGLQFLFEYFSETQRNKGNFPGRFSGRQFSNSRSEMNVSTLELGDSALYLCASSSGLGEKLFFGSGTQLSVL.

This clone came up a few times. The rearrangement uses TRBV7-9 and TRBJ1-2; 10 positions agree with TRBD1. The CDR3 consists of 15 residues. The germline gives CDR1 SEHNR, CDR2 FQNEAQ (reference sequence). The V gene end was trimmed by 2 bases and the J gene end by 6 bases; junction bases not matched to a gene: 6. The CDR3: CASSLRQGAGDGYTF. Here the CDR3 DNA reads TGTGCCAGCAGCTTACGACAGGGGGCCGGGGATGGCTACACCTTC.

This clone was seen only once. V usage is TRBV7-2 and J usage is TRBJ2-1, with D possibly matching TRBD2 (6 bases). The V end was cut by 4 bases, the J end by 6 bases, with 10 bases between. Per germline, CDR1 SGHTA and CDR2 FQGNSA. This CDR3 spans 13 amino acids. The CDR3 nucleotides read TGTGCCAGCAGCTCCGGGACTCCCAATGAGCAGTTCTTC. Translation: CASSSGTPNEQFF.

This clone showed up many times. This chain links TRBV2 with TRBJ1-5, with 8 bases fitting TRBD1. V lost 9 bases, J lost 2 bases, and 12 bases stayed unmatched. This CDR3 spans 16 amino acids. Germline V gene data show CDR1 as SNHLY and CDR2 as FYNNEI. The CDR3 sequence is CASSDRDESGNQPQHF. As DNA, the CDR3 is TGTGCCAGTTCGGACAGGGACGAGTCGGGCAATCAGCCCCAGCATTTT.

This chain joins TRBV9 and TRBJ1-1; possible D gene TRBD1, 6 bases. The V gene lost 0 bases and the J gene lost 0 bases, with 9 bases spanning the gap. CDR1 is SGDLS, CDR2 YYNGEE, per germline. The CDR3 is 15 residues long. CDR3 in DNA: TGTGCCAGCAGCGTAGTGGACAGTATGAACACTGAAGCTTTCTTT. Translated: CASSVVDSMNTEAFF.

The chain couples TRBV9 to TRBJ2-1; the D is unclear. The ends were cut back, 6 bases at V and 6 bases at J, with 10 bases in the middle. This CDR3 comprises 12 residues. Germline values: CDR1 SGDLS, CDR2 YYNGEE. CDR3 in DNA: TGTGCCAGCACCCCTACTGGCAATGAGCAGTTCTTC. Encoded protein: CASTPTGNEQFF.

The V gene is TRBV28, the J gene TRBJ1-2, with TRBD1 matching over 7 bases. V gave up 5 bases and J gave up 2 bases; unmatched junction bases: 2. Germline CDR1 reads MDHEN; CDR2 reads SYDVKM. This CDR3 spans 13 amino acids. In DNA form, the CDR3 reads TGTGCCAGCAGTGCGGGACAGAACTATGGCTACACCTTC. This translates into CASSAGQNYGYTF.

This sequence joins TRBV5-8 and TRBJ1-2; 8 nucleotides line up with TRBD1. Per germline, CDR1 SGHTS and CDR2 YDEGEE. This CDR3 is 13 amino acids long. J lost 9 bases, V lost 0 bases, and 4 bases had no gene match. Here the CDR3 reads CASSLDRGTSYTF. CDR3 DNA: TGTGCCAGCAGCTTGGACAGGGGGACAAGCTACACCTTC.

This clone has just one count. The CDR3 region has the DNA TGTGCCAGTAGTAGTCATTCATGGGGGGAGGGCATGAACACTGAAGCTTTCTTT. Residues: CASSSHSWGEGMNTEAFF. The chain recombines TRBV19 with TRBJ1-1; perhaps TRBD1 as D (5 bases). Germline V CDR1 and CDR2: LNHDA, SQIVND (reference sequence). This CDR3 has 18 residues. The V end was cut by 4 bases, the J end by 0 bases, with 21 bases between.

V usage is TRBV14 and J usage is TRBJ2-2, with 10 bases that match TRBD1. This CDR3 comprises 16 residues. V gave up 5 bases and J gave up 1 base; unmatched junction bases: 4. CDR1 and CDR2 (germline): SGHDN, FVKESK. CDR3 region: CASSSWTGGNTGELFF. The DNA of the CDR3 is TGTGCCAGCAGCTCCTGGACAGGGGGGAACACCGGGGAGCTGTTTTTT. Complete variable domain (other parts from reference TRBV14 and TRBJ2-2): EAGVTQFPSHSVIEKGQTVTLRCDPISGHDNLYWYRRVMGKEIKFLLHFVKESKQDESGMPNNRFLAERTGGTYSTLKVQPAELEDSGVYFCASSSWTGGNTGELFFGEGSRLTVL.